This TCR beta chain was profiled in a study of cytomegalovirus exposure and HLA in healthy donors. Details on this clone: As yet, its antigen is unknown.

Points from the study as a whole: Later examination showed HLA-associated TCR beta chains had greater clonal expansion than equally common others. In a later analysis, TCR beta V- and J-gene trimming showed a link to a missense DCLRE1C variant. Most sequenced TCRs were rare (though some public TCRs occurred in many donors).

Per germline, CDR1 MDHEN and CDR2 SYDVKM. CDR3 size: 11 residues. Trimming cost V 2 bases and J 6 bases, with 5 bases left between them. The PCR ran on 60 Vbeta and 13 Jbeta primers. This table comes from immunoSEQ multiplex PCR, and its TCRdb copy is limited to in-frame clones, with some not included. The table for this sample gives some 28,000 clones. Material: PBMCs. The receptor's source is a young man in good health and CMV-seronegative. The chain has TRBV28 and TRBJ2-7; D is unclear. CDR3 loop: CASSLRSEQYF. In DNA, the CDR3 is TGTGCCAGCAGTTTACGTAGCGAGCAGTACTTC. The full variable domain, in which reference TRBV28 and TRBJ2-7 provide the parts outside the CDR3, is DVKVTQSSRYLVKRTGEKVFLECVQDMDHENMFWYRQDPGLGLRLIYFSYDVKMKEKGDIPEGYSVSREKKERFSLILESASTNQTSMYLCASSLRSEQYFGPGTRLTVT.